Here is one T cell receptor (beta chain) with its context. This sample is drawn from a study of shared T cell receptors in the human thymus. Trimming removed 8 bases from V and 0 bases from J, with 8 bases in between. CDR1 and CDR2 (germline): MNHNY, SVGAGI (reference sequence). CDR3 size: 13 residues. Sequenced by immunoSEQ multiplex PCR; TCRdb stores in-frame clones only, minus some. Here the sample spans 600,000 to 900,000 clones, roughly 85% being singletons. These data are also associated with another study on human thymus T cells. That report adds: The thymus was resected at corrective cardiac surgery.

Sequences were obtained from thymocytes. This chain uses TRBV6-6 with TRBJ2-1, with a possible D match to TRBD2 (6 bases). The sequence derives from a girl in the first two years of life with a congenital heart defect. The CDR3 loop reads CASGGSSYNEQFF. Here the CDR3 DNA reads TGTGCCAGCGGGGGGAGCTCCTACAATGAGCAGTTCTTC.